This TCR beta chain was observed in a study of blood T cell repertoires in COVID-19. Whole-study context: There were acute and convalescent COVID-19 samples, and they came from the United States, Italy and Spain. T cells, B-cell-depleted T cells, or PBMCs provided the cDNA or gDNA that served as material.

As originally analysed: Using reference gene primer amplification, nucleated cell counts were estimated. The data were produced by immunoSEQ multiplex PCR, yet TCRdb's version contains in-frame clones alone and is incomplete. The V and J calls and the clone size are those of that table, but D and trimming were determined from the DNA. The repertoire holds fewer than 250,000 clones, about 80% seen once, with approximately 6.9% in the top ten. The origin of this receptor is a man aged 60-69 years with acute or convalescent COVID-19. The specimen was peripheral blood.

For the CDR3, the DNA is TGTGCCAGCAGATCGATTGGGGCGGGACCTAACTCGTACGAGCAGTACTTC. Protein: CASRSIGAGPNSYEQYF. The J gene is TRBJ2-7, the V gene TRBV27, with D maybe TRBD2 (6 bases). Between the trimmed V and J ends, which lost 6 bases and 4 bases, there was a span of 25 bases. The CDR3 extends over 17 amino acids. Germline V gene lookup returns CDR1 MNHEY and CDR2 SMNVEV (reference sequence).